This is a list of T cell receptor beta chains from one sample in a study of shared clonotypes between healthy human individuals. Assay used: immunoSEQ multiplex PCR; TCRdb lists only in-frame clones, some missing. The table lists over a million clones, roughly 96% of them singletons. Sequences were obtained from naive CD4+ T cells sorted from blood. The receptors come from a man under 40 in good health. The CDR3 runs from the conserved cysteine through the conserved F or W. D genes are given only for firm matches. For some rows the clone size is stated as once, few or many, or as a class when expanded; others skip it.

TRBV4-1	-	TRBJ1-1	16	-	TGCGCCAGCAGCCAAGTAGGGCGCAGATTGAACACTGAAGCTTTCTTT	CASSQVGRRLNTEAFF
TRBV7-2	-	TRBJ2-7	15	TRBD2	TGTGCCAGCAGCTTACCGGAGCGGGAATTTTACGAGCAGTACTTC	CASSLPEREFYEQYF
TRBV2	-	TRBJ1-5	15	TRBD1	TGTGCCAGCAGTGGCCCCGGACAGGGAAATCAGCCCCAGCATTTT	CASSGPGQGNQPQHF
TRBV2	-	TRBJ2-2	13	-	TGTGCCAGCAGCCTTAGGGGCACCGGGGAGCTGTTTTTT	CASSLRGTGELFF
TRBV5-1	-	TRBJ2-2	14	TRBD1	TGCGCCAGCAGCTTAGGGACAGAGACCGGGGAGCTGTTTTTT	CASSLGTETGELFF
TRBV6-1	-	TRBJ1-5	13	-	TGTGCCAGCTTAACGATAAGGGGTCAGCCCCAGCATTTT	CASLTIRGQPQHF
TRBV7-9	-	TRBJ2-7	16	TRBD2	TGTGCCAGCAGCCTTCGTAGCGGGAGACCCGAGAACGAGCAGTACTTC	CASSLRSGRPENEQYF
TRBV10-3	-	TRBJ2-3	14	TRBD2	TGTGCCATTCTTAGCGGGAGGGTTTCAGATACGCAGTATTTT	CAILSGRVSDTQYF
TRBV10-3	-	TRBJ2-5	13	-	TGTGCCATCAGCCGAAGGGACCTGGAGACCCAGTACTTC	CAISRRDLETQYF
TRBV18	-	TRBJ2-3	16	TRBD2	TGTGCCAGCTCACAGTTGGCGGGAGGGAGGACAGATACGCAGTATTTT	CASSQLAGGRTDTQYF
TRBV2	-	TRBJ2-7	13	-	TGTGCCAGCAGTGTTAGCAGGAACTACGAGCAGTACTTC	CASSVSRNYEQYF
TRBV2	-	TRBJ2-5	14	-	TGTGCCAGCAGGATCAACAGGGTTGAGGAGACCCAGTACTTC	CASRINRVEETQYF
TRBV7-9	-	TRBJ2-7	14	TRBD2	TGTGCCAGCAGCTTAGGACTAGCCCATAGGGAGCAGTACTTC	CASSLGLAHREQYF
TRBV10-2	-	TRBJ2-7	14	TRBD1	TGCGCCAGCACAGGACAGGGGGAGGCCTACGAGCAGTACTTC	CASTGQGEAYEQYF
TRBV5-1	-	TRBJ2-1	14	-	TGCGCCAGCAGCTTGGAGGGACACTACAATGAGCAGTTCTTC	CASSLEGHYNEQFF
TRBV27	-	TRBJ1-2	15	-	TGTGCCAGCAGGGTCCGACGACAAGAAGCCTATGGCTACACCTTC	CASRVRRQEAYGYTF
TRBV5-5	-	TRBJ2-1	15	TRBD2	TGTGCCAGCAGCTTGGTGAGCGGGAGAGTTAATGAGCAGTTCTTC	CASSLVSGRVNEQFF
TRBV10-2	-	TRBJ2-1	11	-	TGCGCCAGCAGTGAGTTCGAACCTCTGTTCTTC	CASSEFEPLFF
TRBV2	once	TRBJ1-2	11	TRBD1	TGTGCCAGCAGAGGACAGGGCCCTTGTACCTTC	CASRGQGPCTF
TRBV6-4	-	TRBJ1-1	12	-	TGTGCCAGCAAGGGCAAGAACACTGAAGCTTTCTTT	CASKGKNTEAFF
TRBV7-3	-	TRBJ2-1	16	TRBD2	TGTGCCAGCAGCCCGGGACTTCGCGGGAGGTTCAATGAGCAGTTCTTC	CASSPGLRGRFNEQFF
TRBV27	-	TRBJ2-1	14	TRBD2	TGTGCCAGCAGTTTATCCCGACTAGCGGGTGAGCAGTTCTTC	CASSLSRLAGEQFF
TRBV14	-	TRBJ2-7	13	TRBD2	TGTGCCTCCCGCGGCGGGAGTAGCTACGAGCAGTACTTC	CASRGGSSYEQYF
TRBV7-6	-	TRBJ1-1	17	-	TGTGCCAGCAGCTTATTTCAGGGACGAGAGAAGAACACTGAAGCTTTCTTT	CASSLFQGREKNTEAFF
TRBV7-9	once	TRBJ2-5	14	-	TGTGCCAGCAGCTTTTCTAGCTCCCCAGAGACCCAGTACTTC	CASSFSSSPETQYF
TRBV28	-	TRBJ2-1	16	-	TGTGCCAGCAGTCCGCCGGCAGGTAGCTCCTACAATGAGCAGTTCTTC	CASSPPAGSSYNEQFF
TRBV28	once	TRBJ2-3	14	-	TGTGCCACCACAGCTAGCGAAATTTCAGATACGCAGTATTTT	CATTASEISDTQYF
TRBV6-1	-	TRBJ1-1	13	-	TGTGCCAGCAGTGGGCAAGGCATCACTGAAGCTTTCTTT	CASSGQGITEAFF
TRBV4-1	-	TRBJ2-1	16	TRBD2	TGCGCCAGCAGCCGGACTAGCAGGGGTGTAATCAATGAGCAGTTCTTC	CASSRTSRGVINEQFF
TRBV14	once	TRBJ2-3	17	TRBD1	TGTGCCAGCACCCCCCACGCTTGGACAGGGACTACAGATACGCAGTATTTT	CASTPHAWTGTTDTQYF
TRBV15	-	TRBJ2-7	14	-	TGTGCCACCAGCAGAGATGACGGGAACTACGAGCAGTACTTC	CATSRDDGNYEQYF
TRBV5-1	-	TRBJ1-4	13	-	TGCGCCAGCCACGGGACTTCTAATGAAAAACTGTTTTTT	CASHGTSNEKLFF
TRBV18	-	TRBJ2-1	16	TRBD2	TGTGCCAGCTCACCACCGGGACTAGCGGGAAAGGATGAGCAGTTCTTC	CASSPPGLAGKDEQFF
TRBV10-3	-	TRBJ1-1	15	-	TGTGCCATCAGTGAGTGGAAGACAGGGAACACTGAAGCTTTCTTT	CAISEWKTGNTEAFF
TRBV6-5	-	TRBJ1-2	13	-	TGTGCCAGCAGCCTACACCGAACCTATGGCTACACCTTC	CASSLHRTYGYTF
TRBV11-2	-	TRBJ1-5	15	-	TGTGCCAGCAGCCGCGACAGAATGACGAATCAGCCCCAGCATTTT	CASSRDRMTNQPQHF
TRBV5-6	-	TRBJ1-2	10	-	TGTGCCAGCAGCTTGTATGGCTACACCTTC	CASSLYGYTF
TRBV2	once	TRBJ2-1	12	-	TGTGCCAGCAAAGGAAGTAGTAATGAGCAGTTCTTC	CASKGSSNEQFF
TRBV28	-	TRBJ1-5	12	-	TGTGCCAGCAGCCCGCCGGTTGAGCTCCAGCATTTT	CASSPPVELQHF
TRBV7-9	-	TRBJ2-5	14	TRBD1	TGTGCCAGCAGCTTGGACAGGGAAGAAGAGACCCAGTACTTC	CASSLDREEETQYF